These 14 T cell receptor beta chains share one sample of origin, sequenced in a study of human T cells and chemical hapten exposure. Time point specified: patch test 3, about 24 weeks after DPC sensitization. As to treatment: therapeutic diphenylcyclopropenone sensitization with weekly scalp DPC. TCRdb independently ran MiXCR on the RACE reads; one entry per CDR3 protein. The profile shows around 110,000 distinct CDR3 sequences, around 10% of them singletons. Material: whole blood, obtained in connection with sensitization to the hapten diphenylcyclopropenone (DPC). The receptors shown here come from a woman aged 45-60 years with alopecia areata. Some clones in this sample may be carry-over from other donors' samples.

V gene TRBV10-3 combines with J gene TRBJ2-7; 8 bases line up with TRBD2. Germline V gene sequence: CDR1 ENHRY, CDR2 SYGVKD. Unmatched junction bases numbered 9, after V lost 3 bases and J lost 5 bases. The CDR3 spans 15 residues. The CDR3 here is CAISEGGGNQDEQYF. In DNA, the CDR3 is TGTGCCATCAGTGAAGGCGGGGGGAACCAGGACGAGCAGTACTTC.

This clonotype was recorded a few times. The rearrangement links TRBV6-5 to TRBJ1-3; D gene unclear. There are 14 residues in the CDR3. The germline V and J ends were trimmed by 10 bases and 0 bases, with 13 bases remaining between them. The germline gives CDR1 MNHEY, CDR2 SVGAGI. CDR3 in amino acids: CATLADLSGNTIYF. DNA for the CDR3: TGTGCCACCCTCGCCGATCTCTCTGGAAACACCATATATTTT.

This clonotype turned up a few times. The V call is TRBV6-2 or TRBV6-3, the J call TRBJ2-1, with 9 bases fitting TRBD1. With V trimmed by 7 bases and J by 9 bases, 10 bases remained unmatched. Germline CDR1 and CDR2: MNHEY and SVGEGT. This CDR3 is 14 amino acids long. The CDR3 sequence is CASTRRAGQGEQFF. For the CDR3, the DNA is TGTGCCAGCACCAGACGAGCGGGACAGGGTGAGCAGTTCTTC.

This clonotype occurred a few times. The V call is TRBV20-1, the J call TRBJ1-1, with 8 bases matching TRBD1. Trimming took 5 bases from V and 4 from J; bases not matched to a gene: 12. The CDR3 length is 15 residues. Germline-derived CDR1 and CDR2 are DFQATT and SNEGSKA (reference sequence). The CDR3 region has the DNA TGCAGTGCTGAACCCGGACAGGGTAAACTCACTGAAGCTTTCTTT. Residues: CSAEPGQGKLTEAFF.

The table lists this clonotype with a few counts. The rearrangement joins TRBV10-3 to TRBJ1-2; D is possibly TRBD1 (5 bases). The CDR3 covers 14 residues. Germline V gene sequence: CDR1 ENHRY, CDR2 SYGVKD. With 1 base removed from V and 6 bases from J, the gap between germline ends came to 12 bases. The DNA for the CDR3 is TGTGCCATCAGTGAGTGGCCAGGGAACGATGGCTACACCTTC. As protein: CAISEWPGNDGYTF.

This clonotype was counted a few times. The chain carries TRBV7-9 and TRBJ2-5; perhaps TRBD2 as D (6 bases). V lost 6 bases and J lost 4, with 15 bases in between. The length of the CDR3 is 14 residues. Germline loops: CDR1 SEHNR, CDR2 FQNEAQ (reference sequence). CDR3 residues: CASRGSGGRETQYF. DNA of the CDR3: TGTGCCAGCAGGGGTTCCGGGGGTAGAGAGACCCAGTACTTC. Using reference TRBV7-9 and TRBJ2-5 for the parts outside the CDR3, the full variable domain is DTGVSQNPRHKITKRGQNVTFRCDPISEHNRLYWYRQTLGQGPEFLTYFQNEAQLEKSRLLSDRFSAERPKGSFSTLEIQRTEQGDSAMYLCASRGSGGRETQYFGPGTRLLVL.

CDR3 loop: CAISESGSWEYEQYF. In nucleotides, the CDR3 is TGTGCCATCAGTGAGTCCGGCAGCTGGGAGTACGAGCAGTACTTC. The V call is TRBV10-3, the J call TRBJ2-7; D might be TRBD2 (5 bases). CDR3 length: 15 residues. Germline CDR1 ENHRY, CDR2 SYGVKD. Trimming took 0 bases from V and 4 from J, leaving 13 bases between them.

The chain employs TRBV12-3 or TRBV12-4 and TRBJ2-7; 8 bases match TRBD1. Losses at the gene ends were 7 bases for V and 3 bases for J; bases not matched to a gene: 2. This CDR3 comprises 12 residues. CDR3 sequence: CASNTGGYEQYF. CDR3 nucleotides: TGTGCCAGCAACACAGGGGGCTACGAGCAGTACTTC.

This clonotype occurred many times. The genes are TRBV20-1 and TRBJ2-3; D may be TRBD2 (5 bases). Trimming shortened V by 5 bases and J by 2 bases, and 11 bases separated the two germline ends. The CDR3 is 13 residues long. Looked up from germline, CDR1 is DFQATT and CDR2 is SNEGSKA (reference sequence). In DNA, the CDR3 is TGCAGTGCTCCAGCGGTCTTCACAGATACGCAGTATTTT. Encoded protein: CSAPAVFTDTQYF.

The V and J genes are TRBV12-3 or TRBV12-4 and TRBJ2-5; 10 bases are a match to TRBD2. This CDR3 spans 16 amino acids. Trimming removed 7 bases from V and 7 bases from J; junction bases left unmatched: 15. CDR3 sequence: CASIPGLAGVMVTQYF. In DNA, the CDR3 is TGTGCCAGCATCCCCGGGCTAGCGGGAGTAATGGTGACCCAGTACTTC.

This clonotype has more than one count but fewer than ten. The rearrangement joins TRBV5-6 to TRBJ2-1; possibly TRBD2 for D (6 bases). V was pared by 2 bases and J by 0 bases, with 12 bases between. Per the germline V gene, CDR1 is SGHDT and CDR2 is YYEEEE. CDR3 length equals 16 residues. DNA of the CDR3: TGTGCCAGCAGCTTCTTAGCGGAGAGCTCCTACAATGAGCAGTTCTTC. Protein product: CASSFLAESSYNEQFF.

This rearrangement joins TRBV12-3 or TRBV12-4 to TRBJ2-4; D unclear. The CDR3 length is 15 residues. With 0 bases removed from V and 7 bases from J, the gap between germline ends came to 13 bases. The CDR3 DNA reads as TGTGCCAGCAGTTTAGCGGAAGCGCCCATCAACATTCAGTACTTC. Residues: CASSLAEAPINIQYF.

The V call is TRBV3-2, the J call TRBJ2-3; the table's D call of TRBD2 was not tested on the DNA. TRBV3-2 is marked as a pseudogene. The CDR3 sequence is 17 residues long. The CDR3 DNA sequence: TGTGCCAGCAGCCAAGCGGTAGGACTAGCGGGCACAGATACGCAGTATTTT. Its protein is CASSQAVGLAGTDTQYF.

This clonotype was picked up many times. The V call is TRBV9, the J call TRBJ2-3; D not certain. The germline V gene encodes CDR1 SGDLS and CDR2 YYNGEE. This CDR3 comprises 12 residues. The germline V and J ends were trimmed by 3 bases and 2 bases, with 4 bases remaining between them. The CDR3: CASSAYTDTQYF. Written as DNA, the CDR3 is TGTGCCAGCAGCGCCTACACAGATACGCAGTATTTT.